This TCR beta chain was identified in a study of OX40 agonist ivuxolimab in advanced cancers. Across the whole study: Intravenous ivuxolimab was administered to patients every 2 weeks at 0.01 to 10 mg/kg.

Study-level results: Patients who responded partially at 0.1-3.0 mg/kg showed clonal expansion ranking among the lowest.

This CDR3 is built from 12 residues. The V end was cut by 5 bases, the J end by 2 bases, with 6 bases between. Germline V lookup: CDR1 SGDLS, CDR2 YYNGEE. The method was immunoSEQ multiplex PCR; TCRdb's version includes in-frame clones alone and lacks a portion of them. The sample lists 71,000 or so clones, about 93% occurring once. Comment on this clone: What it binds is not known.

The receptor comes from an adult with an advanced solid tumor such as melanoma, head and neck, liver or kidney cancer. Sequences were derived from CD4+ or CD8+ T cells sorted from blood, sampled in a trial of the OX40 agonist ivuxolimab. The V call is TRBV9, the J call TRBJ2-3; no definite D call. CDR3 sequence reads: CASRMITDTQYF. The CDR3 DNA follows: TGTGCCAGCAGGATGATCACAGATACGCAGTATTTT.